Listed here is a single T cell receptor beta chain. The antigen remains undetermined. The data belong to a study of persistence of HIV-infected CD4 T cells. The libraries were made with immunoSEQ version 4 in survey mode. Libraries were prepared by immunoSEQ multiplex PCR; TCRdb keeps only in-frame clonotypes and omits some of them. Of approximately 45,000 clones detected, 85% to 90% appear once; the ten largest clones hold 2.5% to 4%. This nonspecific control used anti-CD3/anti-CD28 bead stimulation of CD4+ T cells. CD4+ T cells upregulating both CD40 ligand and CD69 were sorted as responding cells. The starting material was CD4+ T cells sorted from PBMCs after roughly 19-hour stimulation, obtained from a patient who received antiretroviral therapy. This receptor was identified in an adult woman with HIV who was CMV-seropositive.

The DNA of the CDR3 is TGTGCCAGCAGCCAAACAAACTCTGGAAACACCATATATTTT. It specifies CASSQTNSGNTIYF. The chain is built from TRBV3-1 (or the pseudogene TRBV3-2) and TRBJ1-3, with D uncertain. The CDR3 covers 14 residues. The germline V and J ends were trimmed by 2 bases and 0 bases, with 5 bases remaining between them. CDR1 LGHDT and CDR2 YNNKEL come from the germline V gene (reference sequence).